The rows below give T cell receptor beta chains drawn from one sample of a study of cytomegalovirus exposure and HLA in healthy donors. Profiling relied on immunoSEQ multiplex PCR, and the TCRdb table lists in-frame clones only, not all of them. Among about 63,000 clones, more than 85% were seen once, and the ten largest hold 6.5% to 9%. Sequenced: PBMCs. The receptors here all came from a woman aged 18 to 35 in good health and CMV-seropositive. The CDR3 runs from the conserved cysteine through the conserved F or W. D genes are given only for firm matches. Size is stated for part of the rows, as once, few or many counts, or as a class when the clone is expanded.

j_gene: TRBJ2-4; abundance: NA; v_gene: TRBV7-2; d_gene: TRBD1; CDR3aa: CASSLAGTGAKNIQYF; CDR3nt: TGTGCCAGCAGCTTGGCCGGGACAGGGGCCAAAAACATTCAGTACTTC
j_gene: TRBJ2-4; abundance: NA; v_gene: TRBV7-2; d_gene: TRBD1; CDR3aa: CASSLKPGGSKNIQYF; CDR3nt: TGTGCCAGCAGCTTAAAGCCAGGGGGTTCCAAAAACATTCAGTACTTC
j_gene: TRBJ1-2; abundance: NA; v_gene: TRBV6-6; d_gene: NA; CDR3aa: CASSGRFMGQSYGYTF; CDR3nt: TGTGCCAGCAGTGGCCGTTTCATGGGGCAGAGCTATGGCTACACCTTC
j_gene: TRBJ2-7; abundance: NA; v_gene: TRBV5-8; d_gene: NA; CDR3aa: CASSLYFRGHEQYF; CDR3nt: TGTGCCAGCAGCTTGTACTTCAGGGGCCACGAGCAGTACTTC
j_gene: TRBJ1-2; abundance: once; v_gene: TRBV18; d_gene: TRBD1; CDR3aa: CAGTQGADYGYTF; CDR3nt: TGTGCCGGGACACAGGGGGCTGACTATGGCTACACCTTC
j_gene: TRBJ2-7; abundance: NA; v_gene: TRBV7-9; d_gene: TRBD2; CDR3aa: CASSLEGSGGKEQYF; CDR3nt: TGTGCCAGCAGCTTAGAAGGTAGCGGGGGCAAAGAGCAGTACTTC
j_gene: TRBJ1-6; abundance: NA; v_gene: TRBV6-5; d_gene: TRBD1; CDR3aa: CASRHTGGSQSPLHF; CDR3nt: TGTGCCAGCAGACATACAGGGGGCTCGCAATCACCCCTCCACTTT
j_gene: TRBJ1-2; abundance: NA; v_gene: TRBV5-4; d_gene: NA; CDR3aa: CASSLRPGDGYTF; CDR3nt: TGTGCCAGCAGCTTGAGGCCCGGAGATGGCTACACCTTC
j_gene: TRBJ2-1; abundance: once; v_gene: TRBV18; d_gene: NA; CDR3aa: CASSPLSLASYNEQFF; CDR3nt: TGTGCCAGCTCACCACTAAGTCTGGCCTCCTACAATGAGCAGTTCTTC
j_gene: TRBJ2-3; abundance: NA; v_gene: TRBV28; d_gene: TRBD2; CDR3aa: CASSPASGIDTQYF; CDR3nt: TGTGCCAGCAGTCCCGCTAGCGGGATCGATACGCAGTATTTT
j_gene: TRBJ2-2; abundance: NA; v_gene: TRBV7-2; d_gene: NA; CDR3aa: CASSPSGSNTGELFF; CDR3nt: TGTGCCAGCAGCCCAAGCGGGTCGAACACCGGGGAGCTGTTTTTT
j_gene: TRBJ2-7; abundance: NA; v_gene: TRBV27; d_gene: NA; CDR3aa: CASKLVGDYREQYF; CDR3nt: TGTGCCAGCAAACTCGTAGGGGATTATCGCGAGCAGTACTTC
j_gene: TRBJ2-7; abundance: NA; v_gene: TRBV7-8; d_gene: TRBD1; CDR3aa: CASLGQGTPYEQYF; CDR3nt: TGTGCCAGCCTGGGACAGGGTACACCCTACGAGCAGTACTTC
j_gene: TRBJ1-1; abundance: NA; v_gene: TRBV30; d_gene: NA; CDR3aa: CAWSEDYTEAFF; CDR3nt: TGTGCCTGGAGTGAAGACTACACTGAAGCTTTCTTT
j_gene: TRBJ2-3; abundance: once; v_gene: TRBV11-2; d_gene: TRBD2; CDR3aa: CASSLVGLATDTQYF; CDR3nt: TGTGCCAGCAGCTTAGTCGGACTAGCGACAGATACGCAGTATTTT
j_gene: TRBJ1-2; abundance: NA; v_gene: TRBV28; d_gene: NA; CDR3aa: CASSPYTGRGVVGYTF; CDR3nt: TGTGCCAGCAGTCCCTACACAGGACGGGGGGTCGTTGGCTACACCTTC
j_gene: TRBJ2-1; abundance: NA; v_gene: TRBV27; d_gene: TRBD1; CDR3aa: CASRVGQANNEQFF; CDR3nt: TGTGCCAGCAGAGTAGGACAGGCGAACAATGAGCAGTTCTTC
j_gene: TRBJ1-2; abundance: NA; v_gene: TRBV5-6; d_gene: TRBD1; CDR3aa: CASSKGQGGLGYTF; CDR3nt: TGTGCCAGCAGCAAGGGACAGGGAGGTTTGGGCTACACCTTC
j_gene: TRBJ1-1; abundance: NA; v_gene: TRBV5-1; d_gene: NA; CDR3aa: CASSLEVGNTEAFF; CDR3nt: TGCGCCAGCAGCCTCGAAGTCGGGAACACTGAAGCTTTCTTT
j_gene: TRBJ1-5; abundance: few; v_gene: TRBV5-6; d_gene: NA; CDR3aa: CASSLGQAPQPQHF; CDR3nt: TGTGCCAGCAGCTTGGGGCAGGCCCCTCAGCCCCAGCATTTT
j_gene: TRBJ2-3; abundance: NA; v_gene: TRBV6-1; d_gene: TRBD1; CDR3aa: CASSDRVGQGVLNTQYF; CDR3nt: TGTGCCAGCAGTGATCGGGTAGGGCAGGGGGTGTTGAATACGCAGTATTTT
j_gene: TRBJ2-7; abundance: NA; v_gene: TRBV28; d_gene: TRBD1; CDR3aa: CASSEPGQGSHEQYF; CDR3nt: TGTGCCAGCAGCGAACCGGGACAGGGCTCCCACGAGCAGTACTTC
j_gene: TRBJ2-1; abundance: NA; v_gene: TRBV27; d_gene: TRBD2; CDR3aa: CASSLRSRVAGGEQFF; CDR3nt: TGTGCCAGCAGTTTAAGGTCCCGGGTAGCGGGGGGTGAGCAGTTCTTC
j_gene: TRBJ1-1; abundance: NA; v_gene: TRBV27; d_gene: NA; CDR3aa: CASREAFNTEAFF; CDR3nt: TGTGCCAGCAGAGAGGCCTTCAACACTGAAGCTTTCTTT
j_gene: TRBJ2-3; abundance: NA; v_gene: TRBV6-5; d_gene: TRBD1; CDR3aa: CASSYSGQGADTQYF; CDR3nt: TGTGCCAGCAGTTATTCCGGACAGGGCGCAGATACGCAGTATTTT
j_gene: TRBJ2-7; abundance: NA; v_gene: TRBV5-6; d_gene: TRBD2; CDR3aa: CASSLGLAGEQYF; CDR3nt: TGTGCCAGCAGCTTAGGACTAGCGGGCGAGCAGTACTTC
j_gene: TRBJ2-1; abundance: NA; v_gene: TRBV7-9; d_gene: TRBD2; CDR3aa: CASSPRGREVLAGVNEQFF; CDR3nt: TGTGCCAGCAGCCCCCGCGGGAGGGAGGTACTAGCGGGGGTCAATGAGCAGTTCTTC
j_gene: TRBJ2-7; abundance: few; v_gene: TRBV12-5; d_gene: NA; CDR3aa: CASALGPSYEQYF; CDR3nt: TGTGCTAGTGCCTTGGGGCCTTCCTACGAGCAGTACTTC
j_gene: TRBJ1-2; abundance: NA; v_gene: TRBV7-9; d_gene: NA; CDR3aa: CASSLPELYGYTF; CDR3nt: TGTGCCAGCAGCTTACCGGAACTATATGGCTACACCTTC
j_gene: TRBJ2-7; abundance: NA; v_gene: TRBV5-4; d_gene: NA; CDR3aa: CATGRGSAGGSGEQYF; CDR3nt: TGTGCAACCGGGCGGGGTAGTGCAGGGGGGAGCGGCGAGCAGTACTTC
j_gene: TRBJ2-1; abundance: NA; v_gene: TRBV27; d_gene: NA; CDR3aa: CASRPSRNGYNEQFF; CDR3nt: TGTGCCAGCAGGCCTAGCCGCAATGGGTACAATGAGCAGTTCTTC
j_gene: TRBJ2-1; abundance: NA; v_gene: TRBV7-8; d_gene: TRBD2; CDR3aa: CASSTGGNEQFF; CDR3nt: TGTGCCAGCAGCACGGGAGGCAATGAGCAGTTCTTC
j_gene: TRBJ1-1; abundance: few; v_gene: TRBV2; d_gene: NA; CDR3aa: CAARSGAGRNTEAFF; CDR3nt: TGTGCCGCAAGGAGCGGCGCGGGGCGGAACACTGAAGCTTTCTTT
j_gene: TRBJ1-2; abundance: NA; v_gene: TRBV19; d_gene: NA; CDR3aa: CASSMEQSSAYGYTF; CDR3nt: TGTGCCAGTAGTATGGAGCAGAGCAGTGCCTATGGCTACACCTTC
j_gene: TRBJ2-5; abundance: NA; v_gene: TRBV30; d_gene: TRBD2; CDR3aa: CAWTPPWPGGETQYF; CDR3nt: TGTGCCTGGACTCCCCCGTGGCCCGGGGGGGAGACCCAGTACTTC
j_gene: TRBJ2-5; abundance: NA; v_gene: TRBV19; d_gene: TRBD2; CDR3aa: CASSISGEGSGETQYF; CDR3nt: TGTGCCAGTAGTATAAGCGGGGAAGGGTCAGGAGAGACCCAGTACTTC
j_gene: TRBJ1-2; abundance: NA; v_gene: TRBV7-9; d_gene: NA; CDR3aa: CASLPSAAHYGYTF; CDR3nt: TGTGCCAGCCTCCCCTCGGCGGCCCACTATGGCTACACCTTC
j_gene: TRBJ1-1; abundance: NA; v_gene: TRBV2; d_gene: NA; CDR3aa: CASEYDSSMNTEAFF; CDR3nt: TGTGCCAGCGAGTACGACTCCTCGATGAACACTGAAGCTTTCTTT
j_gene: TRBJ1-5; abundance: NA; v_gene: TRBV7-8; d_gene: TRBD1; CDR3aa: CASSSSNRGEPQHF; CDR3nt: TGTGCCAGCAGCTCATCCAACAGGGGTGAGCCCCAGCATTTT
j_gene: TRBJ2-7; abundance: NA; v_gene: TRBV15; d_gene: NA; CDR3aa: CATSRTRQDEQYF; CDR3nt: TGTGCCACCAGCAGAACAAGACAGGACGAGCAGTACTTC
j_gene: TRBJ2-2; abundance: NA; v_gene: TRBV29-1; d_gene: TRBD2; CDR3aa: CSVIGLAGGPSTGELFF; CDR3nt: TGCAGCGTTATCGGACTAGCGGGAGGGCCTAGCACCGGGGAGCTGTTTTTT
j_gene: TRBJ2-2; abundance: NA; v_gene: TRBV15; d_gene: NA; CDR3aa: CATSRDPGNTGELFF; CDR3nt: TGTGCCACCAGCAGAGATCCAGGGAACACCGGGGAGCTGTTTTTT
j_gene: TRBJ2-3; abundance: NA; v_gene: TRBV9; d_gene: TRBD2; CDR3aa: CASSGLAGEATDTQYF; CDR3nt: TGTGCCAGCAGCGGTCTAGCGGGGGAGGCCACAGATACGCAGTATTTT
j_gene: TRBJ2-1; abundance: NA; v_gene: TRBV2; d_gene: TRBD2; CDR3aa: CASLAAGLVIDNEQFF; CDR3nt: TGTGCCAGCTTAGCCGCGGGACTAGTTATAGACAATGAGCAGTTCTTC
j_gene: TRBJ2-2; abundance: NA; v_gene: TRBV4-1; d_gene: TRBD1; CDR3aa: CASSQLDRAHTGELFF; CDR3nt: TGCGCCAGCAGCCAGTTAGACAGGGCCCACACCGGGGAGCTGTTTTTT
j_gene: TRBJ1-1; abundance: NA; v_gene: TRBV6-6; d_gene: NA; CDR3aa: CASSPRTEGPNTEAFF; CDR3nt: TGTGCCAGCAGCCCGCGGACAGAAGGGCCGAACACTGAAGCTTTCTTT
j_gene: TRBJ2-1; abundance: NA; v_gene: TRBV7-9; d_gene: NA; CDR3aa: CASSLDEEQFF; CDR3nt: TGTGCCAGCAGCTTAGACGAGGAGCAGTTCTTC
j_gene: TRBJ1-5; abundance: NA; v_gene: TRBV19; d_gene: NA; CDR3aa: CASSIRPSGGAVLGGEPQHF; CDR3nt: TGTGCCAGTAGTATTCGCCCCTCGGGGGGGGCGGTTCTTGGAGGGGAGCCCCAGCATTTT
j_gene: TRBJ1-1; abundance: NA; v_gene: TRBV30; d_gene: TRBD1; CDR3aa: CAWIPETDRLNTEAFF; CDR3nt: TGTGCCTGGATCCCAGAAACGGACAGGTTGAACACTGAAGCTTTCTTT
j_gene: TRBJ1-4; abundance: NA; v_gene: TRBV6-1; d_gene: TRBD1; CDR3aa: CASSEAQGAFEKLFF; CDR3nt: TGTGCCAGCAGTGAAGCACAGGGGGCTTTTGAAAAACTGTTTTTT
j_gene: TRBJ2-1; abundance: NA; v_gene: TRBV27; d_gene: TRBD2; CDR3aa: CASSAPTKSSGRGWSYNEQFF; CDR3nt: TGTGCCAGCAGTGCCCCGACTAAGTCCAGCGGGAGAGGCTGGTCCTACAATGAGCAGTTCTTC
j_gene: TRBJ2-3; abundance: NA; v_gene: TRBV19; d_gene: NA; CDR3aa: CASRSASGTDTQYF; CDR3nt: TGTGCCAGTAGATCCGCTAGCGGCACAGATACGCAGTATTTT
j_gene: TRBJ1-4; abundance: NA; v_gene: TRBV4-1; d_gene: NA; CDR3aa: CASTTGLKNEKLFF; CDR3nt: TGCGCCAGCACCACCGGACTCAAGAATGAAAAACTGTTTTTT
j_gene: TRBJ1-1; abundance: NA; v_gene: TRBV11-2; d_gene: NA; CDR3aa: CASSPIYRTVRNTEAFF; CDR3nt: TGTGCCAGCAGCCCGATATACCGGACAGTCAGGAACACTGAAGCTTTCTTT
j_gene: TRBJ2-3; abundance: NA; v_gene: TRBV2; d_gene: TRBD1; CDR3aa: CASGQGISTDTQYF; CDR3nt: TGTGCCAGCGGACAGGGGATTTCCACAGATACGCAGTATTTT
j_gene: TRBJ2-1; abundance: once; v_gene: TRBV11-2; d_gene: NA; CDR3aa: CASKESGGLAYNEQFF; CDR3nt: TGTGCCAGCAAGGAATCCGGCGGGCTGGCCTACAATGAGCAGTTCTTC
j_gene: TRBJ2-7; abundance: NA; v_gene: TRBV6-1; d_gene: NA; CDR3aa: CASSVLYEQYF; CDR3nt: TGTGCCAGCAGCGTCCTTTACGAGCAGTACTTC
j_gene: TRBJ2-1; abundance: NA; v_gene: TRBV29-1; d_gene: NA; CDR3aa: CSVALARHNEQFF; CDR3nt: TGCAGCGTTGCCCTAGCGCGCCACAATGAGCAGTTCTTC
j_gene: TRBJ2-1; abundance: NA; v_gene: TRBV5-1; d_gene: TRBD2; CDR3aa: CASSLAAGASYNEQFF; CDR3nt: TGCGCCAGCAGCTTGGCAGCGGGAGCCTCGTACAATGAGCAGTTCTTC